This T cell receptor beta chain is from a study of T cell responses to AZD1222 COVID-19 vaccine. Points from the study as a whole: Mostly white British, mostly female donors; authors suggested clonal diversity may be underestimated.

Remarks on this clone: What it binds is unknown.

Assay: immunoSEQ multiplex PCR; the TCRdb copy retains only in-frame clones and omits some. The repertoire has 150,000 or so clones, about 81% of them found once; the top ten carry approximately 4%. The V gene lost 0 bases and the J gene lost 0 bases, with 12 bases spanning the gap. Germline CDR1 reads SEHNR; CDR2 reads FQNEAQ (reference sequence). The CDR3 sequence is 18 residues long. The source material was peripheral blood, sampled on day 0 of MenACWY control vaccination. This TCR came from an adult in good health. This sequence joins TRBV7-9 and TRBJ2-6; D is unclear. CDR3 in amino acids: CASSLAFGYNSGANVLTF. As DNA, the CDR3 is TGTGCCAGCAGCTTAGCGTTTGGGTACAACTCTGGGGCCAACGTCCTGACTTTC.